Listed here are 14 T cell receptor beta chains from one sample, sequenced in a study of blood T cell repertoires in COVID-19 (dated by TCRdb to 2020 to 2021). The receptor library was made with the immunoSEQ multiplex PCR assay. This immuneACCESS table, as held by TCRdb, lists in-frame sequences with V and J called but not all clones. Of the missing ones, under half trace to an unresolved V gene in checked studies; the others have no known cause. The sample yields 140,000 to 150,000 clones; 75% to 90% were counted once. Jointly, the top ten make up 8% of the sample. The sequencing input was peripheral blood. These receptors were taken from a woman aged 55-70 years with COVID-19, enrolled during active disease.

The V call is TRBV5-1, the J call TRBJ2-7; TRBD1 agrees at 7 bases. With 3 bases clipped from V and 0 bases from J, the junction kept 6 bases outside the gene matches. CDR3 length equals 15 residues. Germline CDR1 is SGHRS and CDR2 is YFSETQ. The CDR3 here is CASSSWTGISYEQYF. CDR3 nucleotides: TGCGCCAGCAGCTCCTGGACAGGAATCTCCTACGAGCAGTACTTC.

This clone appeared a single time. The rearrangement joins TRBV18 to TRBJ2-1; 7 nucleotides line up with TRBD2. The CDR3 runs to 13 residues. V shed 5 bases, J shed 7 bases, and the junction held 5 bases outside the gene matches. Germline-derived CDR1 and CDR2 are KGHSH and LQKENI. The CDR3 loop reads CASSDELANEQFF. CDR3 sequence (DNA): TGTGCCAGCTCAGATGAACTAGCGAATGAGCAGTTCTTC.

The CDR3 sequence: CAISELGQGPYEQYF. The CDR3 DNA reads as TGTGCCATCAGTGAGTTGGGTCAGGGGCCCTACGAGCAGTACTTC. This chain links TRBV10-3 with TRBJ2-7; maybe TRBD1 (6 bases). The CDR3 loop spans 15 amino acids. Per germline, CDR1 ENHRY and CDR2 SYGVKD. Between the trimmed V and J ends, which lost 1 base and 2 bases, there was a span of 12 bases.

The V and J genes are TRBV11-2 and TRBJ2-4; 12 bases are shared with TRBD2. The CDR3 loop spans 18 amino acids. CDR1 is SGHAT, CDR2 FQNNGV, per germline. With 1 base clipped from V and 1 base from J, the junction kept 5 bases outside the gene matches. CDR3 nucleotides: TGTGCCAGCAGCTTAGCCCTAGCGGGGGGGCGGGCCAAAAACATTCAGTACTTC. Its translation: CASSLALAGGRAKNIQYF.

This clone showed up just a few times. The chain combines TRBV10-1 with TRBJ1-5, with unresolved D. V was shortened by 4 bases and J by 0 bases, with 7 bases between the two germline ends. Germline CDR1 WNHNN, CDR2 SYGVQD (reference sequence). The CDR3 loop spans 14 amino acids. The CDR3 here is CASSGLYSNQPQHF. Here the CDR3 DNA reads TGCGCCAGCAGTGGACTTTATAGCAATCAGCCCCAGCATTTT.

CDR3 sequence: CASNRGRTEAFF. The CDR3 coding sequence is TGTGCCAGTAATAGGGGGCGGACTGAAGCTTTCTTT. This chain links TRBV19 with TRBJ1-1, with 7 bases lining up with TRBD1. Germline V gene sequence: CDR1 LNHDA, CDR2 SQIVND (reference sequence). With V trimmed by 7 bases and J by 5 bases, 4 bases remained unmatched. The length of the CDR3 is 12 residues.

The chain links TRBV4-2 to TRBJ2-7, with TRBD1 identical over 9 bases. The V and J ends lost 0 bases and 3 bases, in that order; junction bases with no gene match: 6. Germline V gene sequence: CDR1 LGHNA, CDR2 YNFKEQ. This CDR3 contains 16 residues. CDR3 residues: CASSQEVTGGIYEQYF. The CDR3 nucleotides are TGTGCCAGCAGCCAAGAAGTCACAGGGGGCATCTACGAGCAGTACTTC.

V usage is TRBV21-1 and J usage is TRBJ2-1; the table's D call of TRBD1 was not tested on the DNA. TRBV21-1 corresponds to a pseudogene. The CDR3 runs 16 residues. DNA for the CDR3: TGTGCCAGCAGCTCGCCCGGGGGACAGGGCGAGAGTGAGCAGTTCTTC. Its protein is CASSSPGGQGESEQFF.

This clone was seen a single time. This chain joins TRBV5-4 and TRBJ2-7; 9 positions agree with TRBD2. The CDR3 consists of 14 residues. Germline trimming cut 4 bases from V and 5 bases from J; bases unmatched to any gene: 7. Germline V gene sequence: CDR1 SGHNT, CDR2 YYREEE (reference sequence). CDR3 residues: CASSPAGGSHEQYF. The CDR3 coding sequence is TGTGCCAGCAGCCCCGCGGGGGGGAGCCACGAGCAGTACTTC.

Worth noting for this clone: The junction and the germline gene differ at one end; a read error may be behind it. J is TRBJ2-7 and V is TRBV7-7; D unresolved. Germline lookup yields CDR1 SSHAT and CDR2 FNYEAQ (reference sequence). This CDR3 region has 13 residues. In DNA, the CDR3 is TGTGCTAGCAGCTTCGGTGGCGGCTACGAGCAGTACTTC. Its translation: CASSFGGGYEQYF.

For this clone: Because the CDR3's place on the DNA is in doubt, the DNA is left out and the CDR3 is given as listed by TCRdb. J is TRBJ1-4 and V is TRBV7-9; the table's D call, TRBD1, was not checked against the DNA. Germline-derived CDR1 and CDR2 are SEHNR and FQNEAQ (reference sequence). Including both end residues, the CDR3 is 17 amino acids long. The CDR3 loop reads CASSLVSLDIYHGQLFF.

CDR3 in DNA: TGTGCCAGCAGCTTGGTGACGGGGGGCGAAGGATCCGAGCAGTACTTC. Translation gives CASSLVTGGEGSEQYF. The rearrangement links TRBV5-4 to TRBJ2-7, with a tentative D call TRBD2 (7 bases). Trimming took 0 bases from V and 6 from J, leaving 19 bases between them. Germline V lookup: CDR1 SGHNT, CDR2 YYREEE (reference sequence). The CDR3 extends over 16 amino acids.

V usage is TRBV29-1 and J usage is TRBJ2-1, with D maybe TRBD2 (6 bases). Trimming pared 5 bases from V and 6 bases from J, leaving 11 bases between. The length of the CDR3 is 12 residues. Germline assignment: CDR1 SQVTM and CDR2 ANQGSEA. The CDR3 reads CSVRRASNEQFF. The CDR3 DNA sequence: TGCAGCGTTCGGAGGGCATCCAATGAGCAGTTCTTC.

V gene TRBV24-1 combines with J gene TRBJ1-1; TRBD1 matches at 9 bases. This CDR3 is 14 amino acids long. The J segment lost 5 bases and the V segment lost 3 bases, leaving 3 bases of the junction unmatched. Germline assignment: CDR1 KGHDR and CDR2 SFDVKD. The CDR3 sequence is CATSDPDRGTEAFF. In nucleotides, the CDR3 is TGTGCCACCAGTGATCCGGACAGGGGTACTGAAGCTTTCTTT.